These 27 T cell receptor beta chains came from one sample sequenced in a study of blood T cell repertoires in COVID-19. Only in-frame clones appear in the TCRdb table, and some are missing; sequencing was by immunoSEQ multiplex PCR. The data contain over 120,000 clones, 85% of them singletons. The sequenced sample consisted of peripheral blood. The receptors were gathered from a human donor with acute or convalescent COVID-19. The donor label of this sample is uncertain.

This chain uses TRBV24-1 with TRBJ2-3, with D perhaps TRBD1 (6 bases). The CDR3 loop spans 13 amino acids. CDR1 and CDR2 (germline): KGHDR, SFDVKD. Trimming stripped 10 bases from V and 0 bases from J, with 10 bases between. DNA for the CDR3: TGTGCCACGAGGACAGTGAGCACAGATACGCAGTATTTT. It specifies CATRTVSTDTQYF.

The chain carries TRBV5-1 and TRBJ1-1, with no clear D. The germline V and J ends were trimmed by 2 bases and 6 bases, with 11 bases remaining between them. This CDR3 region has 13 residues. The V gene's germline CDR1 is SGHRS and CDR2 YFSETQ. The CDR3 sequence: CASSLHVEAEAFF. The CDR3 coding sequence is TGCGCCAGCAGCTTACATGTGGAGGCTGAAGCTTTCTTT.

The V gene is TRBV5-1, the J gene TRBJ2-3; TRBD1 might be the D (5 bases). Per the germline V gene, CDR1 is SGHRS and CDR2 is YFSETQ. Trimming stripped 4 bases from V and 1 base from J, with 13 bases between. The CDR3 covers 15 residues. CDR3 in amino acids: CASSTGQGRTDTQYF. The CDR3 nucleotides are TGCGCCAGCAGCACTGGCCAGGGTCGCACAGATACGCAGTATTTT.

As DNA, the CDR3 is TGTGCCAGCAGGTCGCGACAGGGACGGACTAATTCACCCCTCCACTTT. Translating gives CASRSRQGRTNSPLHF. This sequence joins TRBV7-2 and TRBJ1-6; 7 positions agree with TRBD1. The length of the CDR3 is 16 residues. Per germline, CDR1 SGHTA and CDR2 FQGNSA. Trimming removed 6 bases from V and 6 bases from J; junction bases left unmatched: 11.

This chain links TRBV16 with TRBJ2-7; TRBD1 is a possible D gene (6 bases). Germline loops: CDR1 KGHSY, CDR2 FQNENV. V gave up 1 base and J gave up 0 bases, with 10 bases separating them. CDR3 length: 15 amino acids. The CDR3 bases are TGTGCCAGCAGCCAATTACAGGGTATCTCCTACGAGCAGTACTTC. The encoded protein is CASSQLQGISYEQYF.

The chain combines TRBV7-2 with TRBJ1-4; 11 bases line up with TRBD1. Germline trimming cut 0 bases from V and 8 bases from J; bases unmatched to any gene: 5. CDR3 size: 16 residues. Per the germline V gene, CDR1 is SGHTA and CDR2 is FQGNSA. The CDR3 loop reads CASSLARTGGEEKLFF. The DNA for the CDR3 is TGTGCCAGCAGCTTAGCCCGGACAGGGGGCGAGGAAAAACTGTTTTTT.

V and J are TRBV14 and TRBJ1-2; D may be TRBD1 (6 bases). The germline V gene encodes CDR1 SGHDN and CDR2 FVKESK. The CDR3 runs to 13 residues. Trimming left V 5 bases short and J 2 bases short, with 9 bases between. In DNA form, the CDR3 reads TGTGCCAGCAGCTTACAGGGAAACTATGGCTACACCTTC. Protein sequence: CASSLQGNYGYTF. The full variable domain, its missing parts supplied by reference TRBV14 and TRBJ1-2, is EAGVTQFPSHSVIEKGQTVTLRCDPISGHDNLYWYRRVMGKEIKFLLHFVKESKQDESGMPNNRFLAERTGGTYSTLKVQPAELEDSGVYFCASSLQGNYGYTFGSGTRLTVV.

This sequence joins TRBV28 and TRBJ2-7; 7 bases line up with TRBD2. This CDR3 has 15 amino acids. The germline gives CDR1 MDHEN, CDR2 SYDVKM. V shed 3 bases, J shed 2 bases, and the junction held 7 bases outside the gene matches. The CDR3 nucleotides read TGTGCCAGCAGTTTTGTCGGGGGGAGGGCCTACGAGCAGTACTTC. This encodes CASSFVGGRAYEQYF.

This chain links TRBV5-4 with TRBJ2-7, with D perhaps matching TRBD1 (5 bases). Germline V gives CDR1 SGHNT, CDR2 YYREEE (reference sequence). Deletions cut 0 bases from V and 11 bases from J, with 9 bases between. The CDR3 is made up of 11 amino acids. The CDR3 spells CASSLAGREYF. The CDR3 coding sequence is TGTGCCAGCAGCTTGGCCGGCAGGGAGTACTTC.

V usage is TRBV7-2 and J usage is TRBJ2-5; possible D gene TRBD2, 5 bases. Germline V gene sequence: CDR1 SGHTA, CDR2 FQGNSA. This CDR3 region has 15 residues. The V and J ends lost 5 bases and 3 bases respectively, with 16 bases between them. In DNA, the CDR3 is TGTGCCAGCAGCCCCGCCCCGGGAAACGAAGAGACCCAGTACTTC. This gives the protein CASSPAPGNEETQYF.

The chain couples TRBV10-3 to TRBJ1-4, with 8 bases aligning to TRBD1. The CDR3 totals 14 residues. V dropped 4 bases and J dropped 2; count of bases not matched to a gene: 0. The germline V gene has CDR1 ENHRY and CDR2 SYGVKD. The CDR3 sequence: CAISGTGTNEKLFF. DNA of the CDR3: TGTGCCATCAGTGGGACAGGGACTAATGAAAAACTGTTTTTT.

J is TRBJ2-5 and V is TRBV6-2 or TRBV6-3; D is unresolved. Trimming cost V 2 bases and J 2 bases, with 9 bases left between them. The germline V gene has CDR1 MNHEY and CDR2 SVGEGT. The CDR3 length is 14 residues. CDR3 residues: CASSYKQLQETQYF. In DNA, the CDR3 is TGTGCCAGCAGTTACAAACAGCTTCAAGAGACCCAGTACTTC.

The chain recombines TRBV5-1 with TRBJ1-1, with 7 bases that match TRBD1. Looked up from germline, CDR1 is SGHRS and CDR2 is YFSETQ. The V segment lost 1 base and the J segment 0 bases; nucleotides outside the gene matches: 9. The CDR3 has 17 amino acids. The chain's CDR3 is CASSLWARGSMNTEAFF. CDR3 sequence (DNA): TGCGCCAGCAGCTTGTGGGCCAGGGGGTCCATGAACACTGAAGCTTTCTTT.

CDR3 residues: CASSLYGSSTDTQYF. The CDR3 coding sequence is TGTGCCAGCAGTTTGTACGGGAGCTCCACAGATACGCAGTATTTT. V gene TRBV28 combines with J gene TRBJ2-3, with D maybe TRBD2 (6 bases). There are 15 residues in the CDR3. V was shortened by 3 bases and J by 2 bases, with 12 bases between the two germline ends. Germline assignment: CDR1 MDHEN and CDR2 SYDVKM. Supplemented by reference TRBV28 and TRBJ2-3, the full variable domain reads DVKVTQSSRYLVKRTGEKVFLECVQDMDHENMFWYRQDPGLGLRLIYFSYDVKMKEKGDIPEGYSVSREKKERFSLILESASTNQTSMYLCASSLYGSSTDTQYFGPGTRLTVL.

The chain combines TRBV5-1 with TRBJ1-1; TRBD1 might be the D (6 bases). V shed 5 bases and J shed 2 bases, with 28 bases lying between them. The CDR3 is made up of 19 amino acids. Per germline, CDR1 SGHRS and CDR2 YFSETQ. As DNA, the CDR3 is TGCGCCAGCAGGGTACAGGGCGGACAATTCGCATCGGCTAACACTGAAGCTTTCTTT. Its translation is CASRVQGGQFASANTEAFF.

Here the CDR3 reads CASSQDLRPGELFF. In DNA form, the CDR3 reads TGCGCCAGCAGCCAAGATCTCCGTCCCGGGGAGCTGTTTTTT. This chain connects TRBV4-3 to TRBJ2-2; no definite D call. Trimming removed 0 bases from V and 6 bases from J, with 8 bases in between. Per the germline V gene, CDR1 is LGHNA and CDR2 is YSLEER. This CDR3 has 14 amino acids.

The chain recombines TRBV6-6 with TRBJ1-2; 9 bases match TRBD1. Losses at the gene ends were 5 bases for V and 3 bases for J; bases not matched to a gene: 7. Germline V gene lookup returns CDR1 MNHNY and CDR2 SVGAGI (reference sequence). The CDR3 length is 15 residues. CDR3: CASSPPGQGDYGYTF. CDR3 sequence (DNA): TGTGCCAGCAGTCCCCCGGGACAGGGAGACTATGGCTACACCTTC.

This clone has a single count. This chain uses TRBV24-1 with TRBJ1-2; D may be TRBD1 (5 bases). Deletions cut 3 bases from V and 4 bases from J, with 14 bases between. The CDR3 extends over 15 amino acids. CDR1 is KGHDR, CDR2 SFDVKD, per germline. CDR3 sequence (DNA): TGTGCCACCAGTGATCACAGGTCCCCTGTCTATGGCTACACCTTC. It codes for CATSDHRSPVYGYTF.

In this sample, this clone turned up once. CDR3 sequence reads: CASSIDRGRGYTF. The CDR3 bases are TGTGCCAGTAGCATTGACAGGGGTAGGGGCTACACCTTC. V gene TRBV19 combines with J gene TRBJ1-2, with 8 nucleotides matching TRBD1. Per the germline V gene, CDR1 is LNHDA and CDR2 is SQIVND (reference sequence). The CDR3 is 13 residues long. The V segment lost 6 bases and the J segment 8 bases; nucleotides outside the gene matches: 8.

This clone appeared once. The V gene is TRBV2, the J gene TRBJ2-1; maybe TRBD1 (5 bases). The CDR3 sequence is 14 residues long. Germline CDR1 is SNHLY and CDR2 is FYNNEI. V lost 8 bases and J lost 10, with 21 bases in between. The CDR3 loop is CASVEDRHRKEQFF. CDR3 nucleotide sequence: TGTGCCAGCGTAGAAGACAGACACCGAAAAGAGCAGTTCTTC.

The chain employs TRBV11-2 and TRBJ2-7, with 7 bases matching TRBD1. The J segment lost 1 base and the V segment lost 5 bases, leaving 8 bases of the junction unmatched. Germline V gene sequence: CDR1 SGHAT, CDR2 FQNNGV. The CDR3 length is 15 residues. The CDR3 region has the DNA TGTGCCAGCAGCCCCGGGACAGATAATTCCTACGAGCAGTACGTC. It translates to CASSPGTDNSYEQYV.

J is TRBJ2-7 and V is TRBV3-1 (or the pseudogene TRBV3-2), with 10 positions matching TRBD1. Germline loops: CDR1 LGHDT, CDR2 YNNKEL (reference sequence). CDR3 length: 15 amino acids. Unmatched junction bases numbered 9, after V lost 4 bases and J lost 6 bases. For the CDR3, the DNA is TGTGCCAGCAGCCTGGGGACAGGGGTCCAGGCCGAGCAGTACTTC. The encoded protein is CASSLGTGVQAEQYF.

The chain carries TRBV5-6 and TRBJ1-5; 8 nucleotides match TRBD1. V dropped 1 base and J dropped 1; count of bases not matched to a gene: 1. Germline CDR1 reads SGHDT; CDR2 reads YYEEEE. The CDR3 has 15 residues. Here the CDR3 reads CASSLRTGSNQPQHF. The CDR3 DNA reads as TGTGCCAGCAGCTTGAGGACAGGGAGCAATCAGCCCCAGCATTTT.

V usage is TRBV27 and J usage is TRBJ2-7, with TRBD2 matching 8 bases. Looked up from germline, CDR1 is MNHEY and CDR2 is SMNVEV (reference sequence). The CDR3 extends over 15 amino acids. With 2 bases clipped from V and 5 bases from J, the junction kept 8 bases outside the gene matches. The CDR3 sequence: CASSLSGGGFNEQYV. DNA of the CDR3: TGTGCCAGCAGTTTAAGTGGCGGGGGGTTCAACGAGCAGTACGTC.

About this clone: Other DNA sequences in the sample encode the same CDR3. V gene TRBV19 combines with J gene TRBJ1-2, with D possibly matching TRBD1 (6 bases). V lost 5 bases to trimming and J lost 0 bases, with 7 bases between them. The CDR3 runs 13 residues. The germline CDR1 and CDR2 sequences are LNHDA and SQIVND (reference sequence). CDR3 nucleotide sequence: TGTGCCAGTAGTCAGGGGTCTAACTATGGCTACACCTTC. Encoded protein: CASSQGSNYGYTF.

The J gene is TRBJ2-3, the V gene TRBV2, with TRBD1 matching over 11 bases. CDR3 length: 14 residues. Trimming removed 5 bases from V and 4 bases from J; junction bases left unmatched: 2. The germline V gene has CDR1 SNHLY and CDR2 FYNNEI. CDR3 region: CASSRTGGSDTQYF. In DNA form, the CDR3 reads TGTGCCAGCAGTCGGACAGGGGGCTCAGATACGCAGTATTTT.

The chain combines TRBV5-1 with TRBJ1-5; D is unresolved. This CDR3 has 13 amino acids. Per the germline V gene, CDR1 is SGHRS and CDR2 is YFSETQ. Trimming pared 0 bases from V and 4 bases from J, leaving 5 bases between. CDR3 in amino acids: CASSLDANQPQHF. DNA of the CDR3: TGCGCCAGCAGCTTGGACGCGAATCAGCCCCAGCATTTT.